Listed below are T cell receptor beta chains from one sample, sequenced in a study of T cell responses to AZD1222 COVID-19 vaccine. Profiling relied on immunoSEQ multiplex PCR, and the TCRdb table lists in-frame clones only, not all of them. Among roughly 100,000 clones listed, more than 75% were seen once. The sequencing used peripheral blood, collected on day 0 of AZD1222 vaccination. The receptor set was obtained from an adult in good health. Each CDR3 is given with its conserved first and last residue. Each record gives: V gene, D gene, clone size, J gene, CDR3 protein, CDR3 DNA. A D gene is named only where the DNA matches it firmly. Part of the rows lack a size; the others show once, few, many or a class for expanded clones.

>TRBV7-6|-|-|TRBJ1-6
CASTPGGSTSPLHF
TGTGCCAGCACCCCGGGGGGGAGTACTTCACCCCTCCACTTT
>TRBV2|-|few|TRBJ1-5
CASSEGQNLEPQHF
TGTGCCAGCAGTGAAGGGCAGAACCTGGAGCCCCAGCATTTT
>TRBV7-2|-|-|TRBJ1-2
CASSPGAIGGYTF
TGTGCCAGCAGCCCCGGAGCGATTGGAGGCTACACCTTC
>TRBV2|TRBD1|-|TRBJ2-1
CASRTQGAAVNEQFF
TGTGCCAGCAGGACACAGGGGGCGGCGGTCAATGAGCAGTTCTTC
>TRBV12-3/TRBV12-4|-|few|TRBJ1-1
CASSWGTNTEAFF
TGTGCCAGCAGTTGGGGGACAAACACTGAAGCTTTCTTT
>TRBV11-3|-|-|TRBJ1-1
CASSSPNRNTEAFF
TGTGCCAGCAGCTCCCCCAACAGGAACACTGAAGCTTTCTTT
>TRBV6-5|-|few|TRBJ1-1
CASSQGSEAFF
TGTGCCAGCAGCCAGGGTTCTGAAGCTTTCTTT
>TRBV28|-|-|TRBJ2-2
CASSLPGELFF
TGTGCCAGCAGTTTACCCGGGGAGCTGTTTTTT
>TRBV12-3/TRBV12-4|-|-|TRBJ2-5
CASSLAETQYF
TGTGCCAGCAGTTTAGCTGAGACCCAGTACTTC
>TRBV2|-|-|TRBJ2-7
CASSELYEQYF
TGTGCCAGCAGTGAGCTCTACGAGCAGTACTTC
>TRBV5-1|TRBD2|-|TRBJ2-7
CASSMGSGAGAAYEQYF
TGCGCCAGCAGCATGGGTTCTGGGGCGGGAGCCGCCTACGAGCAGTACTTC
>TRBV3-1/TRBV3-2|-|many|TRBJ2-1
CASSQDGLFSEQFF
TGTGCCAGCAGCCAAGATGGCCTATTTAGTGAGCAGTTCTTC
>TRBV5-1|TRBD2|-|TRBJ2-3
CASSSVAGGKGADTQYF
TGCGCCAGCAGCTCCGTAGCGGGAGGAAAGGGGGCAGATACGCAGTATTTT
>TRBV7-9|-|-|TRBJ2-2
CASTLTYSGELFF
TGTGCCAGCACCCTTACATACAGCGGGGAGCTGTTTTTT
>TRBV4-1|-|-|TRBJ1-5
CASSRWSSNQPQHF
TGCGCCAGCAGCCGGTGGTCGAGCAATCAGCCCCAGCATTTT
>TRBV12-3/TRBV12-4|-|-|TRBJ1-1
CASSSTVNTEAFF
TGTGCCAGCAGTTCTACAGTGAACACTGAAGCTTTCTTT
>TRBV5-8|-|few|TRBJ2-5
CASSNKASDRKYQETQYF
TGTGCCAGCAGCAACAAGGCCTCGGACAGAAAGTACCAAGAGACCCAGTACTTC
>TRBV11-3|-|-|TRBJ2-5
CASSSQETQYF
TGTGCCAGCAGCTCACAAGAGACCCAGTACTTC
>TRBV27|TRBD2|-|TRBJ2-1
CASTSLAGGPFNEQFF
TGTGCCAGCACCTCCCTAGCGGGAGGGCCCTTCAATGAGCAGTTCTTC
>TRBV30|-|-|TRBJ1-2
CAWTGLANYGYTF
TGTGCCTGGACAGGGTTAGCTAACTATGGCTACACCTTC
>TRBV6-5|-|-|TRBJ1-2
CASGPGSGRLIGYTF
TGTGCCAGCGGGCCGGGGTCGGGACGACTTATTGGCTACACCTTC
>TRBV6-2/TRBV6-3|-|-|TRBJ1-3
CASSYPSGASGNTIYF
TGTGCCAGCAGTTATCCATCAGGGGCCTCTGGAAACACCATATATTTT
>TRBV18|-|-|TRBJ2-7
CASSPGQGQRGEQYF
TGTGCCAGCTCACCGGGGCAGGGGCAGAGAGGCGAGCAGTACTTC
>TRBV11-3|TRBD1|-|TRBJ1-1
CASSWARGQGLAEAFF
TGTGCCAGCAGCTGGGCCAGAGGACAGGGGTTGGCTGAAGCTTTCTTT
>TRBV4-3|-|-|TRBJ1-4
CASSQNWDTASEKLFF
TGCGCCAGCAGCCAAAACTGGGACACCGCGAGTGAAAAACTGTTTTTT
>TRBV11-2|-|once|TRBJ2-3
CASTLGGGTDTQYF
TGTGCCAGCACCCTGGGGGGCGGCACAGATACGCAGTATTTT
>TRBV19|-|-|TRBJ2-1
CASSYNRPSSYNEQFF
TGTGCCAGTAGTTATAACAGGCCAAGCTCCTACAATGAGCAGTTCTTC
>TRBV6-2/TRBV6-3|TRBD1|-|TRBJ2-7
CASSSGQAPYEQYF
TGTGCCAGCAGTTCGGGACAGGCGCCCTACGAGCAGTACTTC
>TRBV4-1|-|once|TRBJ1-2
CASSQAIQVDGYTF
TGCGCCAGCAGCCAAGCCATTCAGGTCGATGGCTACACCTTC
>TRBV3-1/TRBV3-2|TRBD2|-|TRBJ2-5
CASSQDPSSGGETQYF
TGTGCCAGCAGCCAAGATCCGTCTAGCGGGGGGGAGACCCAGTACTTC
>TRBV6-5|-|-|TRBJ1-4
CASRNREVREKLFF
TGTGCCAGCAGAAACAGGGAGGTACGCGAAAAACTGTTTTTT
>TRBV3-1/TRBV3-2|TRBD1|-|TRBJ1-2
CASKRQGEVGYTF
TGTGCCAGCAAGCGACAGGGAGAAGTAGGCTACACCTTC
>TRBV4-2|-|-|TRBJ2-1
CASSQAMLVLVGDGQFF
TGTGCCAGCAGCCAAGCAATGCTCGTTTTAGTAGGGGACGGGCAGTTCTTC
>TRBV3-1/TRBV3-2|TRBD2|-|TRBJ2-1
CASSQWTSGDAQFF
TGTGCCAGCAGCCAATGGACTAGCGGGGACGCGCAGTTCTTC
>TRBV5-1|-|-|TRBJ1-4
CASSLEGSFNEKLFF
TGCGCCAGCAGCTTGGAGGGCAGCTTTAATGAAAAACTGTTTTTT
>TRBV23-1|TRBD2|-|TRBJ2-5
CASSPGVDSGGSIKQETQYF
TGCGCCAGCAGCCCTGGGGTAGATAGCGGGGGGTCCATCAAACAAGAGACCCAGTACTTC
>TRBV3-1/TRBV3-2|TRBD2|-|TRBJ2-1
CASSPSEGRAGGNEQFF
TGTGCCAGCAGCCCGTCCGAGGGCCGGGCCGGGGGGAATGAGCAGTTCTTC